This T cell receptor beta chain emerged from a study of T cell clonality in common variable immunodeficiency. Findings and caveats of the study: In common variable immunodeficiency, TCR beta chains reportedly carried fewer deletions and N-nucleotide insertions.

The V and J ends lost 4 bases and 5 bases respectively, with 15 bases between them. The length of the CDR3 is 15 residues. Blood samples were heparinized, roughly 5 to 8 ml per donor. TCRdb keeps only in-frame clones here, not all; method: immunoSEQ multiplex PCR. In total the sample includes 28,000 or so clones, none of them seen once. This clone appeared a few times. Its antigen remains unidentified. The read comes to an end 3 residues before the CDR3 does, leaving the germline J gene to fill in the end. This TCR came from a human donor with common variable immunodeficiency. Sequences were obtained from peripheral blood mononuclear cells. The genes are TRBV5-3 and TRBJ2-2, with D possibly being TRBD2 (5 bases). TRBV5-3 is designated an ORF whose function remains uncertain. CDR3 sequence: CARSPRIRGTGELFF. Incomplete CDR3 DNA: TGTGCCAGAAGCCCACGCATTCGGGGTACCGGGGAG.